These 2 T cell receptor beta chains came from one sample sequenced in a study of T-cell reconstitution after alpha-beta-depleted transplantation in children. The TCRbeta library was prepared with unique molecular identifiers. Each CDR3 protein gets one entry after TCRdb re-called the PCR reads with MiXCR. The data hold about 830,000 distinct CDR3 sequences, with 16% observed a single time. The sample in question was PBMCs, mostly from graft donor cells, obtained 360 days after TCRalphabeta/CD19-depleted stem cell transplant. These receptors all come from a male patient under 18 who had a stem cell transplant for acute lymphoblastic leukemia, so the T cells may come from the graft donor.

In its sample, this clonotype was seen a few times. The genes are TRBV7-9 and TRBJ2-5; D may be TRBD1 or TRBD2 (5 bases each). CDR3 size: 12 residues. V was trimmed by 7 bases and J by 4 bases, leaving 10 bases between them. The germline gives CDR1 SEHNR, CDR2 FQNEAQ (reference sequence). CDR3 DNA sequence: TGTGCCAGCAAGCAGGGAGCAGAGACCCAGTACTTC. Its protein product is CASKQGAETQYF. The full variable domain, completed using reference TRBV7-9 and TRBJ2-5, is DTGVSQNPRHKITKRGQNVTFRCDPISEHNRLYWYRQTLGQGPEFLTYFQNEAQLEKSRLLSDRFSAERPKGSFSTLEIQRTEQGDSAMYLCASKQGAETQYFGPGTRLLVL.

This clonotype was observed many times. The chain recombines TRBV20-1 with TRBJ2-3; D might be TRBD1 or TRBD2, each matching 6 bases. This CDR3 comprises 15 residues. V gave up 6 bases and J gave up 1 base, with 17 bases separating them. CDR1 DFQATT and CDR2 SNEGSKA come from the germline V gene (reference sequence). The CDR3 spells CSAGRLGGRTDTQYF. The CDR3 DNA sequence: TGCAGTGCGGGACGACTAGGGGGTCGCACAGATACGCAGTATTTT.